The 24 T cell receptor beta chains presented below share a single source sample, sequenced in a study of blood T cell repertoires in COVID-19. Using immunoSEQ multiplex PCR, the repertoire was profiled, and TCRdb retains in-frame clones only, with some absent. The data hold some 230,000 clones, with 80% to 90% observed a single time. The sequencing sample was made of peripheral blood. The receptors derive from a woman aged 55-69 years who had recovered from COVID-19.

This clone was seen more than once but under ten times. This chain joins TRBV9 and TRBJ1-5; D remains ambiguous. The V gene's germline CDR1 is SGDLS and CDR2 YYNGEE. CDR3 size: 15 residues. V shed 3 bases and J shed 2 bases, with 12 bases lying between them. CDR3 sequence: CASSASGSGNQPQHF. The CDR3 DNA sequence: TGTGCCAGCAGCGCAAGTGGGAGTGGCAATCAGCCCCAGCATTTT.

The rearrangement links TRBV4-1 to TRBJ2-3; 8 bases line up with TRBD2. V lost 10 bases, J lost 0 bases, and 15 bases stayed unmatched. This CDR3 region has 17 residues. CDR1 is MGHRA, CDR2 YSYEKL, per germline. Written as DNA, the CDR3 is TGCGCCACCGTCCCATTAGCGGGGCTTGATAGCACAGATACGCAGTATTTT. It codes for CATVPLAGLDSTDTQYF.

By share of the sample, this clone is medium-sized. J is TRBJ1-4 and V is TRBV10-2, with 8 bases that match TRBD1. The CDR3 is made up of 15 amino acids. The germline V gene has CDR1 WSHSY and CDR2 SAAADI. V was pared by 8 bases and J by 7 bases, with 12 bases of the junction left unmatched. DNA of the CDR3: TGCGCCAGCGGACATTCAGGGGGCGGAGGTGAAAAACTGTTTTTT. This translates into CASGHSGGGGEKLFF.

Regarding this clone: The junction departs from germline at one end; a sequencing error may be responsible. The sample carries other DNA sequences with the same CDR3. The rearrangement uses TRBV30 and TRBJ2-5, with unresolved D. CDR3 size: 13 residues. The germline V gene encodes CDR1 GTSNPN and CDR2 SVGIG (reference sequence). CDR3 nucleotide sequence: TGTGCTTGGAGTCCCGACTTCCAAGAGACCCAGTACTTC. This codes for CAWSPDFQETQYF.

This sequence joins TRBV6-2 or TRBV6-3 and TRBJ2-7; D unresolved. Deletions cut 2 bases from V and 2 bases from J, with 7 bases between. The length of the CDR3 is 13 residues. Germline V gene sequence: CDR1 MNHEY, CDR2 SVGEGT. DNA for the CDR3: TGTGCCAGCAGTTACCTACAGACCTACGAGCAGTACTTC. It specifies CASSYLQTYEQYF.

This chain connects TRBV4-2 to TRBJ1-2, with D unresolved. V was clipped by 0 bases and J by 8 bases, with 7 bases between them. Germline CDR1 reads LGHNA; CDR2 reads YNFKEQ. The CDR3 loop spans 12 amino acids. The CDR3 DNA sequence: TGTGCCAGCAGCCAAGATCAGCGGGGCTACACCTTC. Translation: CASSQDQRGYTF.

This rearrangement joins TRBV9 to TRBJ2-5, with 7 bases that match TRBD2. V lost 4 bases to trimming and J lost 5 bases; unmatched junction nucleotides: 14. Germline CDR1 reads SGDLS; CDR2 reads YYNGEE. This CDR3 has 16 amino acids. The CDR3 loop is CASSSSPGGTWETQYF. The CDR3, as DNA: TGTGCCAGCAGCTCCAGCCCCGGGGGGACCTGGGAGACCCAGTACTTC.

J is TRBJ2-1 and V is TRBV12-3 or TRBV12-4, with TRBD1 matching over 9 bases. CDR3 length equals 13 residues. Unmatched junction bases numbered 8, after V lost 7 bases and J lost 10 bases. Here the CDR3 reads CASNRDRVTEQFF. The CDR3, as DNA: TGTGCCAGCAACCGGGACAGGGTTACGGAGCAGTTCTTC.

The chain uses TRBV18 and TRBJ2-2, with a tentative D call TRBD1 (6 bases). V was shortened by 5 bases and J by 7 bases, with 11 bases between the two germline ends. This CDR3 is built from 13 residues. Germline CDR1 and CDR2: KGHSH and LQKENI. The CDR3 reads CASSKGDGGELFF. As DNA, the CDR3 is TGTGCCAGCTCAAAGGGGGACGGCGGGGAGCTGTTTTTT. Drawing the rest from reference TRBV18 and TRBJ2-2, the complete variable domain is NAGVMQNPRHLVRRRGQEARLRCSPMKGHSHVYWYRQLPEEGLKFMVYLQKENIIDESGMPKERFSAEFPKEGPSILRIQQVVRGDSAAYFCASSKGDGGELFFGEGSRLTVL.

The genes are TRBV10-3 and TRBJ2-5; D remains unclear. The CDR3 has 12 residues. The germline V gene encodes CDR1 ENHRY and CDR2 SYGVKD. V lost 8 bases and J 0 bases, leaving 7 bases between the germline ends. The CDR3 DNA reads TGTGCCATCGGAGCCAACCAAGAGACCCAGTACTTC. This encodes CAIGANQETQYF.

There are a few counts of this clone. J is TRBJ1-5 and V is TRBV2; D might be TRBD1 (6 bases). Germline values: CDR1 SNHLY, CDR2 FYNNEI. There are 15 residues in the CDR3. V was cut by 10 bases and J by 4 bases, with 20 bases left in between. Written as DNA, the CDR3 is TGTGCCACCGCGGACAGAGACCCTTCTAATCAGCCCCAGCATTTT. Translated, it gives CATADRDPSNQPQHF.

The chain uses TRBV11-1 and TRBJ2-2; 10 bases map to TRBD1. CDR1 is SGHAT, CDR2 FQDESV, per germline (reference sequence). The length of the CDR3 is 14 residues. The J segment lost 7 bases and the V segment lost 5 bases, leaving 4 bases of the junction unmatched. The CDR3 protein is CASSKGQGIGELFF. In DNA form, the CDR3 reads TGTGCCAGCAGCAAGGGACAGGGGATCGGGGAGCTGTTTTTT.

This chain connects TRBV5-1 to TRBJ2-7; 11 positions agree with TRBD1. V lost 4 bases and J lost 6; bases outside the gene matches: 6. Per the germline V gene, CDR1 is SGHRS and CDR2 is YFSETQ. The CDR3 loop spans 14 amino acids. CDR3 loop: CASSTGQGVSEQYF. DNA of the CDR3: TGCGCCAGCAGCACGGGACAGGGGGTCTCCGAGCAGTACTTC.

The rearrangement links TRBV12-5 to TRBJ1-1; 7 bases agree with TRBD1. There are 16 residues in the CDR3. Germline lookup yields CDR1 LGHNT and CDR2 FRNRAP. V gave up 7 bases and J gave up 0 bases; unmatched junction bases: 11. CDR3 in amino acids: CASARIVDRMNTEAFF. The CDR3 DNA follows: TGTGCTAGTGCCCGGATTGTGGACAGGATGAACACTGAAGCTTTCTTT. Full variable domain (missing parts from reference TRBV12-5 and TRBJ1-1): DARVTQTPRHKVTEMGQEVTMRCQPILGHNTVFWYRQTMMQGLELLAYFRNRAPLDDSGMPKDRFSAEMPDATLATLKIQPSEPRDSAVYFCASARIVDRMNTEAFFGQGTRLTVV.

This clone was counted only a few times. The chain combines TRBV9 with TRBJ1-2; D is possibly TRBD1 (6 bases). Trimming removed 4 bases at V and 0 bases at J, with 13 bases between. The CDR3 is made up of 15 amino acids. Per the germline V gene, CDR1 is SGDLS and CDR2 is YYNGEE. The CDR3 sequence: CASSPGDNTNYGYTF. The CDR3 DNA follows: TGTGCCAGCAGCCCCGGGGACAATACTAACTATGGCTACACCTTC.

V and J are TRBV6-6 and TRBJ1-6; D ambiguous. V lost 6 bases, J lost 10 bases, and 10 bases lay in between. This CDR3 is 12 amino acids long. Germline CDR1 is MNHNY and CDR2 is SVGAGI (reference sequence). CDR3 nucleotide sequence: TGTGCCAGCAGAGTACTCGAGTCACCCCTCCACTTT. Translated: CASRVLESPLHF.

The V gene is TRBV19, the J gene TRBJ2-2, with TRBD1 matching 9 bases. This CDR3 has 15 amino acids. V was clipped by 8 bases and J by 2 bases; unmatched bases: 6. CDR1 is LNHDA, CDR2 SQIVND, per germline (reference sequence). Written as DNA, the CDR3 is TGTGCCAGTTACAGGGGGCTCGGTAACACCGGGGAGCTGTTTTTT. This encodes CASYRGLGNTGELFF.

The V and J genes are TRBV18 and TRBJ2-5; 8 nucleotides match TRBD2. With 3 bases clipped from V and 0 bases from J, the junction kept 6 bases outside the gene matches. Per the germline V gene, CDR1 is KGHSH and CDR2 is LQKENI. This CDR3 comprises 16 residues. CDR3 sequence reads: CASSPALLADQETQYF. The DNA of the CDR3 is TGTGCCAGCTCACCCGCGCTACTAGCGGACCAAGAGACCCAGTACTTC.

This chain links TRBV5-1 with TRBJ1-1; D ambiguous. Trimming removed 2 bases from V and 0 bases from J, with 5 bases in between. This CDR3 contains 13 residues. CDR1 SGHRS and CDR2 YFSETQ come from the germline V gene. This CDR3 reads CASSFTLNTEAFF. CDR3 nucleotides: TGCGCCAGCAGCTTTACATTGAACACTGAAGCTTTCTTT.

This chain connects TRBV7-9 to TRBJ1-1; D is unresolved. The germline V gene has CDR1 SEHNR and CDR2 FQNEAQ (reference sequence). The CDR3 extends over 15 amino acids. V was trimmed by 0 bases and J by 0 bases, leaving 8 bases between them. Here the CDR3 reads CASSLASSMNTEAFF. The CDR3 DNA reads TGTGCCAGCAGCTTAGCGTCATCTATGAACACTGAAGCTTTCTTT.

The genes are TRBV7-9 and TRBJ1-3, with D unresolved. Germline loops: CDR1 SEHNR, CDR2 FQNEAQ (reference sequence). The CDR3 totals 14 residues. Trimming took 2 bases from V and 0 from J, leaving 5 bases between them. The DNA for the CDR3 is TGTGCCAGCAGCTTAACAGTCTCTGGAAACACCATATATTTT. The encoded protein is CASSLTVSGNTIYF. Using reference TRBV7-9 and TRBJ1-3 for the parts outside the CDR3, the full variable domain is DTGVSQNPRHKITKRGQNVTFRCDPISEHNRLYWYRQTLGQGPEFLTYFQNEAQLEKSRLLSDRFSAERPKGSFSTLEIQRTEQGDSAMYLCASSLTVSGNTIYFGEGSWLTVV.

The rearrangement uses TRBV6-1 and TRBJ1-2, with unresolved D. Looked up from germline, CDR1 is MNHNS and CDR2 is SASEGT. Trimming pared 2 bases from V and 8 bases from J, leaving 9 bases between. The CDR3 has 12 residues. CDR3 nucleotide sequence: TGTGCCAGCAGTGAAAGTCCGGTCGGCTACACCTTC. It codes for CASSESPVGYTF.

The chain has TRBV30 and TRBJ1-6; no clear D gene. Germline V gene data show CDR1 as GTSNPN and CDR2 as SVGIG (reference sequence). V dropped 3 bases and J dropped 10 bases, with 10 bases sitting between them. This CDR3 contains 12 residues. The CDR3 spells CAWRRDRSPLHF. CDR3 DNA: TGTGCCTGGAGGAGGGATCGGTCACCCCTCCACTTT.

This clone has a handful of counts. The rearrangement joins TRBV10-3 to TRBJ1-1; no reliable D call. The germline V gene encodes CDR1 ENHRY and CDR2 SYGVKD. V was cut by 10 bases and J by 1 base, with 13 bases left in between. CDR3 size: 13 residues. The CDR3: CASIQVGNTEAFF. The DNA for the CDR3 is TGTGCCAGTATCCAGGTGGGGAACACTGAAGCTTTCTTT.